This T cell receptor (beta chain) was identified in a study of T-cell memory formation after mild COVID-19. Points from the study as a whole: Contracting clones, day 15 to 85, had balanced CD4/CD8, and later expanders favored CD4+.

In the case of this clonotype: Its target is unknown.

From germline, CDR1 is MNHEY and CDR2 SVGEGT. Trimming stripped 4 bases from V and 6 bases from J, with 16 bases between. CDR3 length: 15 amino acids. MiXCR, run by TCRdb on the 5' RACE reads, gives a single entry per CDR3 protein. The repertoire has approximately 260,000 distinct CDR3 sequences, 15% to 20% of them found once; the top ten carry 22%. Material: PBMCs or a T cell subset sorted from them (not recorded which). The V call is TRBV6-2 or TRBV6-3, the J call TRBJ1-5; D call uncertain. This receptor was identified in a man in his late teens or twenties who had mild COVID-19 (a few samples of this study predate the infection). Cell type and time point are not known. CDR3 sequence (DNA): TGTGCCAGCAGTTGGAAAGGAACCCCCCCTCAGCCCCAGCATTTT. Encoded protein: CASSWKGTPPQPQHF.